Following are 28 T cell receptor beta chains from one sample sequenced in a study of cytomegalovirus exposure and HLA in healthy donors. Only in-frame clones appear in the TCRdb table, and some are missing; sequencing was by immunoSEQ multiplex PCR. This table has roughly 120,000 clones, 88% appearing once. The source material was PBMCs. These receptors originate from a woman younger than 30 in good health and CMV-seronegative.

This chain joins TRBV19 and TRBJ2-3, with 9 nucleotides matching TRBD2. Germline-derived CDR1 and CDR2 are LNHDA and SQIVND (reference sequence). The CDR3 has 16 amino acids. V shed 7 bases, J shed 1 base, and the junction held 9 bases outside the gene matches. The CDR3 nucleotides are TGTGCCAGTACTTATCGGACTAGCGCCCGCACAGATACGCAGTATTTT. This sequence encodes CASTYRTSARTDTQYF. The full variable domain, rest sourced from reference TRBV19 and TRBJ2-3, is DGGITQSPKYLFRKEGQNVTLSCEQNLNHDAMYWYRQDPGQGLRLIYYSQIVNDFQKGDIAEGYSVSREKKESFPLTVTSAQKNPTAFYLCASTYRTSARTDTQYFGPGTRLTVL.

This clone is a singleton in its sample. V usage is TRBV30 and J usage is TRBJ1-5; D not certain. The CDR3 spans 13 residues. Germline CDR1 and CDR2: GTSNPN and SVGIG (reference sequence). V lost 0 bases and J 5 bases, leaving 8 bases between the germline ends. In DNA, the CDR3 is TGTGCCTGGAGTGTACAGTCTGATCAGCCCCAGCATTTT. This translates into CAWSVQSDQPQHF.

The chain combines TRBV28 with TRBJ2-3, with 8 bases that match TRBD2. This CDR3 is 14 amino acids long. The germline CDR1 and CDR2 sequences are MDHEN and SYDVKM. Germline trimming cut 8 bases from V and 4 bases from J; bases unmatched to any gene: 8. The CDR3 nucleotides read TGTGCCAGCGGAAGGCGGGGGGTGTCAGATACGCAGTATTTT. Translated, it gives CASGRRGVSDTQYF.

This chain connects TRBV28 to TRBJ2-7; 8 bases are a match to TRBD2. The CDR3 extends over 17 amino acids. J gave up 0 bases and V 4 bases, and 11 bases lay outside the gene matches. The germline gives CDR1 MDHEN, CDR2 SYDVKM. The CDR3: CASSSPSSGLSSYEQYF. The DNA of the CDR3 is TGTGCCAGCAGTTCCCCGTCTAGCGGGTTAAGCTCCTACGAGCAGTACTTC.

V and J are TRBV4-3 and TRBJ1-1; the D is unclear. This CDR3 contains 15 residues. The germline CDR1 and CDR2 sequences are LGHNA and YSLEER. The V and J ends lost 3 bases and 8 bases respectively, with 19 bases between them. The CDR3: CASSHGGIPGKEAFF. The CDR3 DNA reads TGCGCCAGCAGCCATGGCGGGATCCCAGGAAAGGAAGCTTTCTTT.

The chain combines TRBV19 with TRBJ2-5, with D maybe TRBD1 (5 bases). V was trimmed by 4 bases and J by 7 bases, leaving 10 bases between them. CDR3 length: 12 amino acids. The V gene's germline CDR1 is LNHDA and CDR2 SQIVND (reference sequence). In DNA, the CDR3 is TGTGCCAGTAGTAACACACAGGCGACCCAGTACTTC. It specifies CASSNTQATQYF.

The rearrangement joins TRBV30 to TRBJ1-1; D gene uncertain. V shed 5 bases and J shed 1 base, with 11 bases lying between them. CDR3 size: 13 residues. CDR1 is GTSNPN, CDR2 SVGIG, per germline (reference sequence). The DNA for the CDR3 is TGTGCCTGGTACGGTCTCGGGAACACTGAAGCTTTCTTT. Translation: CAWYGLGNTEAFF. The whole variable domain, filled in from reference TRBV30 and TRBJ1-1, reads SQTIHQWPATLVQPVGSPLSLECTVEGTSNPNLYWYRQAAGRGLQLLFYSVGIGQISSEVPQNLSASRPQDRQFILSSKKLLLSDSGFYLCAWYGLGNTEAFFGQGTRLTVV.

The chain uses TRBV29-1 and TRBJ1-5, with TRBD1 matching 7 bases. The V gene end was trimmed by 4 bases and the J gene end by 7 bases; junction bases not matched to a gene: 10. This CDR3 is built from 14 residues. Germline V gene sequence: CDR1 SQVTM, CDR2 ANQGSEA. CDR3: CSVAGGGRDQPQHF. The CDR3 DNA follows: TGCAGCGTTGCAGGAGGGGGCAGGGACCAGCCCCAGCATTTT.

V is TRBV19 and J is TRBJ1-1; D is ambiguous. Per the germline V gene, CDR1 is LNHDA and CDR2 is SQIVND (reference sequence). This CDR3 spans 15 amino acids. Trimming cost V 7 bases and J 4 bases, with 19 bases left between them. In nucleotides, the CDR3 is TGTGCCAGTAATGGGTTTGGAGGGCGCGGCACTGAAGCTTTCTTT. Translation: CASNGFGGRGTEAFF. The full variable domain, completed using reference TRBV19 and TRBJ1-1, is DGGITQSPKYLFRKEGQNVTLSCEQNLNHDAMYWYRQDPGQGLRLIYYSQIVNDFQKGDIAEGYSVSREKKESFPLTVTSAQKNPTAFYLCASNGFGGRGTEAFFGQGTRLTVV.

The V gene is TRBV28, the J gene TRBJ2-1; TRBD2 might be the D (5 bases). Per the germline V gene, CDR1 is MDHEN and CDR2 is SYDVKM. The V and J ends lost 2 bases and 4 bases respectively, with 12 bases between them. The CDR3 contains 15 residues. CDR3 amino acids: CASSLVFEGYNEQFF. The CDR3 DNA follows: TGTGCCAGCAGTTTAGTGTTCGAGGGTTACAATGAGCAGTTCTTC.

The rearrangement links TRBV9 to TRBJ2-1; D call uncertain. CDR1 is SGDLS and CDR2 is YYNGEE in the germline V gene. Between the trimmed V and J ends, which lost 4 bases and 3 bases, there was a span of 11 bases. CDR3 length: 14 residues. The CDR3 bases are TGTGCCAGCAGCCTCGTCCCAGACTACAATGAGCAGTTCTTC. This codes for CASSLVPDYNEQFF.

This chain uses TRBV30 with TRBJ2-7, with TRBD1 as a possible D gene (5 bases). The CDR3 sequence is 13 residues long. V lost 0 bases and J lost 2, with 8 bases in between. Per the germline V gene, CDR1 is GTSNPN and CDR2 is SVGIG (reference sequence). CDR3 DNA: TGTGCCTGGAGTGTAGGGGTGGCCTACGAGCAGTACTTC. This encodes CAWSVGVAYEQYF.

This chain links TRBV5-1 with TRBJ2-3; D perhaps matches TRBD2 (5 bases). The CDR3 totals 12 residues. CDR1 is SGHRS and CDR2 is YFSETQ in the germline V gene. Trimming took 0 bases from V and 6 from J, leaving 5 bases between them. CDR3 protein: CASSLGGDTQYF. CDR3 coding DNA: TGCGCCAGCAGCTTGGGCGGGGATACGCAGTATTTT.

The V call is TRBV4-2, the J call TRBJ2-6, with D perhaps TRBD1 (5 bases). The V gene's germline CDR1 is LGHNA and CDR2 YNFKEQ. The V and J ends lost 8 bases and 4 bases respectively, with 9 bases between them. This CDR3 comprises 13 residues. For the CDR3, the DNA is TGTGCCAGCTCCAGGGCCGGGGCCAACGTCCTGACTTTC. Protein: CASSRAGANVLTF.

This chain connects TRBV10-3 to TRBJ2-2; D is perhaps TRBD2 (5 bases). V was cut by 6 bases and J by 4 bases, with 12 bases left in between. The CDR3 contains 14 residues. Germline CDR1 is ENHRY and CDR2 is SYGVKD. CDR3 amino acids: CAIRAAVSTGELFF. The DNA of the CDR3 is TGTGCCATCAGAGCGGCAGTTTCCACCGGGGAGCTGTTTTTT.

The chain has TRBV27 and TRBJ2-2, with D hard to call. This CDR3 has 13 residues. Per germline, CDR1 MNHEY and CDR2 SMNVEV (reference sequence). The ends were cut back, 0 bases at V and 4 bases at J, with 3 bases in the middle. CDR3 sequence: CASSLSGTGELFF. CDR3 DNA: TGTGCCAGCAGTTTATCCGGCACCGGGGAGCTGTTTTTT.

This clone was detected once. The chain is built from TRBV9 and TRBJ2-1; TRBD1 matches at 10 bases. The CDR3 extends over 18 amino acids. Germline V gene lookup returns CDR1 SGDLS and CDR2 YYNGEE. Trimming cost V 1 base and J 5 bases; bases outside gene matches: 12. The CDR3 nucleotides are TGTGCCAGCAGCGTATGGGTATGGGTCGGGACAGGGGACAATGAGCAGTTCTTC. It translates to CASSVWVWVGTGDNEQFF.

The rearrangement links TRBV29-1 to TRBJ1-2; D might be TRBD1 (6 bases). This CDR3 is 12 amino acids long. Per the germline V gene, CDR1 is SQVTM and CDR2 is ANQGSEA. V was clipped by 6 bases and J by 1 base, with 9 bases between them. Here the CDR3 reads CSVQDSNYGYTF. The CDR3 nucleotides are TGCAGCGTCCAGGACAGTAACTATGGCTACACCTTC.

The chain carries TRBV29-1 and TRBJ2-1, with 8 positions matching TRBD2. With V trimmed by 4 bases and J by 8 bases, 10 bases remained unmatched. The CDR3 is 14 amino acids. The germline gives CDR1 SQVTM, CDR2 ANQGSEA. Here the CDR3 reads CSVVSSGSFYEQFF. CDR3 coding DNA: TGCAGCGTTGTGTCCAGCGGGAGTTTTTATGAGCAGTTCTTC.

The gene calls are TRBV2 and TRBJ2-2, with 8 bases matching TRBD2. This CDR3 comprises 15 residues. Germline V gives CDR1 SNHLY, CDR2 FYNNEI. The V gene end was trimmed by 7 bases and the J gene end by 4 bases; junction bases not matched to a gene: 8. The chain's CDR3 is CASTPRLASTGELFF. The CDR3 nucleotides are TGTGCCAGCACACCGAGACTAGCGAGCACCGGGGAGCTGTTTTTT.

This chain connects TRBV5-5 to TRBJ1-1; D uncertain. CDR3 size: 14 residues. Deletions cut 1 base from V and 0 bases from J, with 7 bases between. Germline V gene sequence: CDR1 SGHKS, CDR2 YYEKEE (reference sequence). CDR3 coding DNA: TGTGCCAGCAGCTTGTTTAACATGAACACTGAAGCTTTCTTT. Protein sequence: CASSLFNMNTEAFF.

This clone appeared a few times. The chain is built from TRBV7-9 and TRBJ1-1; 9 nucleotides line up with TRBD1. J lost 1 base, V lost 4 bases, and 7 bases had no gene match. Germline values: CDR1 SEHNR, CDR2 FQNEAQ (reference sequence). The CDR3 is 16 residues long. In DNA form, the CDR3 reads TGTGCCAGCAGCTCACATCCGGGACAGGGGAACACTGAAGCTTTCTTT. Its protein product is CASSSHPGQGNTEAFF.

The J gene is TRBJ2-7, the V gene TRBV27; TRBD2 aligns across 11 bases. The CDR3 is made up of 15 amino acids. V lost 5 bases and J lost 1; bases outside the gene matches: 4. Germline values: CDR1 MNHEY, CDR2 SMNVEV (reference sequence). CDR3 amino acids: CASSRLAGGSYEQYF. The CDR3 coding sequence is TGTGCCAGCAGTCGGCTAGCGGGAGGTTCCTACGAGCAGTACTTC.

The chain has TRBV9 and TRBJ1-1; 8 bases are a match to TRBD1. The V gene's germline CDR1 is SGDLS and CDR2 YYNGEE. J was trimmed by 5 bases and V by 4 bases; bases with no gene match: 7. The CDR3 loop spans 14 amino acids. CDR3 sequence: CASSPRQGWTEAFF. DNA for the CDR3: TGTGCCAGCAGCCCGAGACAGGGGTGGACTGAAGCTTTCTTT.

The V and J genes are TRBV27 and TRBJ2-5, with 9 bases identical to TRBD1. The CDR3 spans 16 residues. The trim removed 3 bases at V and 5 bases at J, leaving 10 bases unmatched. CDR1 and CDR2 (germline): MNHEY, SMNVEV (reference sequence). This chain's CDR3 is CASSFGPDRGYETQYF. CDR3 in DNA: TGTGCCAGCAGTTTCGGCCCCGACAGGGGGTATGAGACCCAGTACTTC.

The CDR3 spells CASSRPGLRFEQYF. DNA of the CDR3: TGTGCCAGCAGTCGGCCGGGACTGAGGTTCGAGCAGTACTTC. The V gene is TRBV7-9, the J gene TRBJ2-7; D may be TRBD2 (6 bases). The germline V gene has CDR1 SEHNR and CDR2 FQNEAQ (reference sequence). Trimming left V 6 bases short and J 6 bases short, with 18 bases between. The CDR3 is made up of 14 amino acids. Full variable domain (outside the CDR3, taken from reference TRBV7-9 and TRBJ2-7): DTGVSQNPRHKITKRGQNVTFRCDPISEHNRLYWYRQTLGQGPEFLTYFQNEAQLEKSRLLSDRFSAERPKGSFSTLEIQRTEQGDSAMYLCASSRPGLRFEQYFGPGTRLTVT.

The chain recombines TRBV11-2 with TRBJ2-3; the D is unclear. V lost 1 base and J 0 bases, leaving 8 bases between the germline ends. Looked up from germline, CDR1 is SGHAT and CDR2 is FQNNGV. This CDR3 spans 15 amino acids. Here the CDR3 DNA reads TGTGCCAGCAGCTTAGTCCTCCTTAGCACAGATACGCAGTATTTT. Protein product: CASSLVLLSTDTQYF.

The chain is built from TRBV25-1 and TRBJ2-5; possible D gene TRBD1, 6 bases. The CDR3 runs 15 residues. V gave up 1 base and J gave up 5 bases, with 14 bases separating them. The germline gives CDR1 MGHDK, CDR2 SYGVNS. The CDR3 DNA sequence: TGTGCCAGCAGTGAATGGGCACGAGGGGGTGAGACCCAGTACTTC. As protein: CASSEWARGGETQYF.